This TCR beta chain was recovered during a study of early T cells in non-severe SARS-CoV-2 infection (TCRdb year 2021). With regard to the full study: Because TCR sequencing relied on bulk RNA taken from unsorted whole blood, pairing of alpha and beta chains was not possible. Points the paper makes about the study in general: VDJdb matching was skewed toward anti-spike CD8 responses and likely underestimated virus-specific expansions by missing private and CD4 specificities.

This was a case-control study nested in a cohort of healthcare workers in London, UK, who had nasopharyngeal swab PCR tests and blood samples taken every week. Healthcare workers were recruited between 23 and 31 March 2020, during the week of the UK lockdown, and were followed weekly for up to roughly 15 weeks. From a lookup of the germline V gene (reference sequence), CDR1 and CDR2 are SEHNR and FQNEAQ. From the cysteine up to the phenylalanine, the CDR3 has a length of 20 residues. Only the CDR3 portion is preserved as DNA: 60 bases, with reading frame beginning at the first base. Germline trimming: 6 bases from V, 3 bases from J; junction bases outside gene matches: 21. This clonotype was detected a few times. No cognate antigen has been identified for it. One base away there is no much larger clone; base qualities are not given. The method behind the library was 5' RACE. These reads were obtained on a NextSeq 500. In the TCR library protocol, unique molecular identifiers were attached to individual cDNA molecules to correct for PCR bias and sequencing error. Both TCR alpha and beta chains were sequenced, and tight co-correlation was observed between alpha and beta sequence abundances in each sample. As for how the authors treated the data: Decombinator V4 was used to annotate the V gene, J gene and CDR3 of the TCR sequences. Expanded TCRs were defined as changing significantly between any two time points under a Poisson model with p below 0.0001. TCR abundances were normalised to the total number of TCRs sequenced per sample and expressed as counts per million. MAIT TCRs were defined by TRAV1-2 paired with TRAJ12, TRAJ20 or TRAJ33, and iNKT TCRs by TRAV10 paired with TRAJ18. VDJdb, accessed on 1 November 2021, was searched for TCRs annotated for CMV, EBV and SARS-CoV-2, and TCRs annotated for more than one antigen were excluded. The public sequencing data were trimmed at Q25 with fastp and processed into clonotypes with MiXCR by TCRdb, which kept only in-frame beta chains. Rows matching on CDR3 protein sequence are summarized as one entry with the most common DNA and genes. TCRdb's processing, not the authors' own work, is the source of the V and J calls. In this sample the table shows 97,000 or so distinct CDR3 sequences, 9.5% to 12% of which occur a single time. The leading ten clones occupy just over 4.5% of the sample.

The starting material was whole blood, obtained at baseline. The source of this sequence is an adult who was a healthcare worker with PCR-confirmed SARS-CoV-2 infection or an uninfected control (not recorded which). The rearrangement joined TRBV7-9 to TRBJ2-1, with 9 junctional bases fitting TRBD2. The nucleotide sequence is TGTGCCAGCAGTACCCTAGAACCGGGACTAGCTTCCCCTCTCTACAATGAGCAGTTCTTC. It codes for CASSTLEPGLASPLYNEQFF.